This TCR beta chain was obtained from a study of blood T cell repertoires in COVID-19. Germline assignment: CDR1 LGHNA and CDR2 YNFKEQ. V lost 0 bases, J lost 5 bases, and 13 bases lay in between. CDR3 size: 15 residues. How the authors handled the data: It was from reference gene primer amplification that nucleated cell counts were estimated. This table comes from immunoSEQ multiplex PCR, and its TCRdb copy is limited to in-frame clones, with some not included. The V and J calls and the clone size are those of that table, but D and trimming were determined from the DNA. The table includes under 150,000 clones, over 75% detected once. This clone was counted ten times or more.

Sequencing used peripheral blood. The source of this sequence is a middle-aged man with active or convalescent COVID-19. The chain employs TRBV4-2 and TRBJ1-1; TRBD1 is a possible D gene (6 bases). The CDR3 loop is CASSQDPEGVTEAFF. Written as DNA, the CDR3 is TGTGCCAGCAGCCAAGACCCCGAGGGGGTAACTGAAGCTTTCTTT.